The 6 T cell receptor beta chains below come from one sample, sequenced in a study of identical twins. TCRdb re-analysed the 5' RACE reads in MiXCR, keeping a single row per CDR3 protein. The sample has 700,000 to 950,000 distinct CDR3 sequences; about 12% are singletons. This sample was shared with a second study, whose subject was yellow fever vaccine responses in identical twins.

Specimen: PBMCs. These receptors originate from a woman between 18 and 29 years old in good health.

The V and J genes are TRBV10-2 and TRBJ1-1; TRBD1 is a possible D gene (6 bases). CDR3 length equals 15 residues. CDR1 is WSHSY and CDR2 is SAAADI in the germline V gene. V gave up 2 bases and J gave up 1 base, with 11 bases separating them. This CDR3 is CASSEMGGPNTEAFF. DNA for the CDR3: TGCGCCAGCAGTGAGATGGGGGGCCCGAACACTGAAGCTTTCTTT.

This clonotype was seen repeatedly, ten times or more. V usage is TRBV12-3 or TRBV12-4 and J usage is TRBJ2-5; weak D call: TRBD1 (5 bases). V was shortened by 6 bases and J by 2 bases, with 10 bases between the two germline ends. The CDR3 runs to 13 residues. CDR3 sequence: CASSRQRQETQYF. CDR3 bases: TGTGCCAGCAGCCGACAGCGACAAGAGACCCAGTACTTC.

This clonotype was observed a handful of times. V is TRBV25-1 and J is TRBJ2-5; 7 nucleotides align to TRBD1. The CDR3 totals 18 residues. With 1 base clipped from V and 2 bases from J, the junction kept 13 bases outside the gene matches. The germline gives CDR1 MGHDK, CDR2 SYGVNS. CDR3 in DNA: TGTGCCAGCAGTGAATCCCTGATAGACAGGGCCATTCAAGAGACCCAGTACTTC. Its protein is CASSESLIDRAIQETQYF. The full variable domain, rest sourced from reference TRBV25-1 and TRBJ2-5, is EADIYQTPRYLVIGTGKKITLECSQTMGHDKMYWYQQDPGMELHLIHYSYGVNSTEKGDLSSESTVSRIRTEHFPLTLESARPSHTSQYLCASSESLIDRAIQETQYFGPGTRLLVL.

In its sample, this clonotype was seen a few times. The V and J genes are TRBV4-1 and TRBJ2-5; 10 positions agree with TRBD1. This CDR3 has 15 amino acids. V gave up 5 bases and J gave up 3 bases; unmatched junction bases: 6. Germline CDR1 reads MGHRA; CDR2 reads YSYEKL. CDR3 protein: CASSSDGTGEETQYF. Written as DNA, the CDR3 is TGCGCCAGCAGCTCGGACGGGACAGGGGAAGAGACCCAGTACTTC.

This chain joins TRBV20-1 and TRBJ1-1, with D perhaps TRBD1 (5 bases). The V and J ends lost 3 bases and 3 bases respectively, with 11 bases between them. Germline CDR1 is DFQATT and CDR2 is SNEGSKA (reference sequence). This CDR3 has 13 amino acids. CDR3 coding DNA: TGCAGTGCTAGGGAGGGGCTAGACACTGAAGCTTTCTTT. This sequence encodes CSAREGLDTEAFF.

This clonotype was counted only a few times. The chain combines TRBV27 with TRBJ1-2, with D unclear. Germline V gives CDR1 MNHEY, CDR2 SMNVEV (reference sequence). V lost 2 bases and J 3 bases, leaving 10 bases between the germline ends. The CDR3 has 14 amino acids. Written as DNA, the CDR3 is TGTGCCAGCAGTTTACTTGATCAGGACTATGGCTACACCTTC. This encodes CASSLLDQDYGYTF.